This T cell receptor (beta chain) derives from a study of CXCR3-negative and CXCR3-positive naive CD8 T cells. Regarding the study as a whole: No difference in surface CD5 was seen between naive subsets, and TCR strength was inferred from TRB CDR3 properties.

Sorting yielded triplicates of approximately 300,000 cells for each CD8+ T cell subset. About this clonotype itself: The antigen is undetermined.

Germline values: CDR1 MNHEY, CDR2 SVGEGT. The CDR3 contains 15 residues. 5' RACE that incorporated UMI labels was used to prepare the TRB cDNA libraries. For each CDR3 protein, TCRdb gives one entry from its re-call of the 5' RACE reads, without DNA. This sample's table reports about 56,000 distinct CDR3 sequences. The sequence was collected from a human donor in good health. Some clones in this sample may be carry-over from other donors' samples. Sample: memory CD8+ T cells from blood. This chain links TRBV6-2 or TRBV6-3 with TRBJ2-3; TCRdb names TRBD2, which stays unverified in the absence of DNA. CDR3 in amino acids: CASSPTSEGADTQYF.